The clone carrying this T cell receptor beta chain was found many times. This specimen comes from a study of T cells in Graves' hyperthyroidism and ophthalmopathy. The wider study: Before any treatment, at initial diagnosis, peripheral blood was collected.

RNA transcripts gave rise to amplified TCR beta CDR3 regions. The HTBI primer set served for first-round RT-PCR of the TCR CDR3. TCRdb independently ran MiXCR on the multiplex PCR reads; one entry per CDR3 protein. The table shows fewer than 900,000 distinct CDR3 sequences, with roughly 20% occurring only once. The receptor was derived from a woman between 50 and 59 years old with Graves' hyperthyroidism that later progressed to Graves' ophthalmopathy. Input material: blood.

Here the CDR3 reads CASSEVGLGDQPQHF. CDR3 nucleotide sequence: TGTGCCAGCAGTGAAGTGGGGCTCGGGGATCAGCCCCAGCATTTT. V and J are TRBV2 and TRBJ1-5; weak D call: TRBD1 (5 bases). V was pared by 1 base and J by 5 bases, with 12 bases between. There are 15 residues in the CDR3. Germline V gives CDR1 SNHLY, CDR2 FYNNEI.